This T cell receptor (beta chain) came from a study of OX40 agonist ivuxolimab in advanced cancers. Broader study findings: Expanded clones were, on average, more numerous in CD8+ T cells than in CD4+. It was also the case that some nonresponders had low normalized T-cell clonal expansion.

Patients with a history of autoimmune disease or on systemic immunosuppression were excluded. Cycle 7 day 1, cycle 4 day 1, and baseline were the timepoints at which blood was sampled. Germline V lookup: CDR1 LNHDA, CDR2 SQIVND (reference sequence). The CDR3 is 15 residues long. Trimming took off 5 bases at V and 4 bases at J, with 17 bases between the two ends. Sequenced by immunoSEQ multiplex PCR; TCRdb stores in-frame clones only, minus some. The sample holds about 150,000 clones; 94% are singletons and the top ten take under 0.4%. With respect to this clone: Antigen: not known.

The sequence derives from an adult with an advanced solid tumor such as melanoma, head and neck, liver or kidney cancer. This rearrangement joins TRBV19 to TRBJ1-2; a weak D match, TRBD1 (5 bases). The specimen was CD4+ or CD8+ T cells sorted from blood, collected in a trial of the OX40 agonist ivuxolimab. CDR3 sequence reads: CASSPSRAGPYGYTF. DNA for the CDR3: TGTGCCAGTAGTCCATCGCGGGCAGGGCCCTATGGCTACACCTTC.